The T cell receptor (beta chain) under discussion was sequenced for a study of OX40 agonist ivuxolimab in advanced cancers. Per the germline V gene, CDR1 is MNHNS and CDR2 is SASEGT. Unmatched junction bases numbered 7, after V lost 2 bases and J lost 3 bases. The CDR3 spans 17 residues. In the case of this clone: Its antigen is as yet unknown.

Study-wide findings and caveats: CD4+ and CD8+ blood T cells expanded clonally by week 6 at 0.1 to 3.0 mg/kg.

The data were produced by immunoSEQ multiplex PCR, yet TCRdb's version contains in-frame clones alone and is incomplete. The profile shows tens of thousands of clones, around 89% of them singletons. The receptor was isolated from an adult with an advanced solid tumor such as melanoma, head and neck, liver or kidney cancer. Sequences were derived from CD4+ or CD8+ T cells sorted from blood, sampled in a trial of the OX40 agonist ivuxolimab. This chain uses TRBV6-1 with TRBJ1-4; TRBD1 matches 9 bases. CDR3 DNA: TGTGCCAGCAGTGAACCGGGACAGGGCCTTTCTAATGAAAAACTGTTTTTT. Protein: CASSEPGQGLSNEKLFF.